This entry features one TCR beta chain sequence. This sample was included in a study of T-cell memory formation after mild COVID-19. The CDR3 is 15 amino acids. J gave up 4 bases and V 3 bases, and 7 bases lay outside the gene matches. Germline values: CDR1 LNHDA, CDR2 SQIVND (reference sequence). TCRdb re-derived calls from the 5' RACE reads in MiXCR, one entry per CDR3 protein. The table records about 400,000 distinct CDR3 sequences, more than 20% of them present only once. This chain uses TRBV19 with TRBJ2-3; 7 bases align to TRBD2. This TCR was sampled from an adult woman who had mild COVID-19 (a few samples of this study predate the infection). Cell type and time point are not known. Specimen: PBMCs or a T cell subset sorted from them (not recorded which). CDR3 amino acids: CASSIAGRPADTQYF. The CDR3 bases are TGTGCCAGTAGTATCGCCGGGAGGCCCGCAGATACGCAGTATTTT.